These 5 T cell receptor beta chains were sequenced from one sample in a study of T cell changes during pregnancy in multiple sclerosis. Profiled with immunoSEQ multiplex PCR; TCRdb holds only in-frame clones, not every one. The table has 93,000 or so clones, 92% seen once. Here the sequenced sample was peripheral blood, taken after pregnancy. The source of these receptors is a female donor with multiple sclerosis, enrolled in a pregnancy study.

The chain's CDR3 is CASSQGTGLGEGNEQFF. The CDR3 nucleotides read TGCGCCAGCAGCCAGGGGACAGGGCTGGGCGAGGGCAATGAGCAGTTCTTC. The chain carries TRBV5-1 and TRBJ2-1; 9 positions agree with TRBD1. V shed 4 bases and J 6 bases; nucleotides not matched to a gene: 14. This CDR3 region has 17 residues. Germline-derived CDR1 and CDR2 are SGHRS and YFSETQ.

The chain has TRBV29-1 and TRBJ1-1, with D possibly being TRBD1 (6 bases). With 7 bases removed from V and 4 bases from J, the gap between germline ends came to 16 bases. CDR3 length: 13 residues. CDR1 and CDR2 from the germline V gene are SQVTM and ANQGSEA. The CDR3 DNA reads TGCAGCGCTGGACAGTCGTTGAGCACTGAAGCTTTCTTT. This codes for CSAGQSLSTEAFF.

In DNA, the CDR3 is TGTGCCGTGAGGACTAGCGGGGGCCGGAACACCGGGGAGCTGTTTTTT. This gives the protein CAVRTSGGRNTGELFF. This chain links TRBV7-9 with TRBJ2-2, with 13 positions matching TRBD2. Germline CDR1 is SEHNR and CDR2 is FQNEAQ (reference sequence). The trim removed 11 bases at V and 1 base at J, leaving 7 bases unmatched. The CDR3 is 16 residues long.

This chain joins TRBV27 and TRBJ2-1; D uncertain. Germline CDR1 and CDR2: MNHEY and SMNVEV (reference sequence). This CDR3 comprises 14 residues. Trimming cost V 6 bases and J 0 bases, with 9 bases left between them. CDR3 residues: CASSIQNSYNEQFF. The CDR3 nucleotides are TGTGCCAGCAGCATACAGAACTCCTACAATGAGCAGTTCTTC.

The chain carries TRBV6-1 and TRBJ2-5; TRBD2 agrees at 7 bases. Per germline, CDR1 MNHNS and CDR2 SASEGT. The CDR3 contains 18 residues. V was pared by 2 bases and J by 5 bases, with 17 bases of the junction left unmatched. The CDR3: CASSESYGRLGRRETQYF. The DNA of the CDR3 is TGTGCCAGCAGTGAATCGTACGGGAGGCTTGGCCGCAGGGAGACCCAGTACTTC.